Listed here are 7 T cell receptor beta chains from one sample, sequenced in a study of T cell responses to AZD1222 COVID-19 vaccine. Generated by immunoSEQ multiplex PCR, the TCRdb table keeps only in-frame clones and is missing some. The sample shows 150,000 or so clones, roughly 90% of them seen only once. This sample comprised peripheral blood, obtained on day 0 of AZD1222 vaccination. The source is an adult in good health.

The rearrangement joins TRBV11-2 to TRBJ1-1, with 7 positions matching TRBD1. J gave up 8 bases and V 0 bases, and 6 bases lay outside the gene matches. This CDR3 spans 14 amino acids. The germline CDR1 and CDR2 sequences are SGHAT and FQNNGV. CDR3 sequence: CASSLDPGGHEAFF. Written as DNA, the CDR3 is TGTGCCAGCAGCTTAGATCCAGGGGGGCACGAAGCTTTCTTT.

The chain combines TRBV29-1 with TRBJ1-2, with D unresolved. Germline CDR1 SQVTM, CDR2 ANQGSEA. V lost 1 base and J lost 2, with 23 bases in between. The CDR3 is 18 residues long. CDR3 bases: TGCAGCGTTGAAGTGGGGTTTCCGAGCCTTGGTGTCAACTATGGCTACACCTTC. Amino acid sequence: CSVEVGFPSLGVNYGYTF. Variable domain in full (rest from reference TRBV29-1 and TRBJ1-2): SAVISQKPSRDICQRGTSLTIQCQVDSQVTMMFWYRQQPGQSLTLIATANQGSEATYESGFVIDKFPISRPNLTFSTLTVSNMSPEDSSIYLCSVEVGFPSLGVNYGYTFGSGTRLTVV.

The chain recombines TRBV15 with TRBJ2-5, with D hard to call. The germline CDR1 and CDR2 sequences are LNHNV and YYDKDF (reference sequence). Trimming took 1 base from V and 0 from J, leaving 6 bases between them. This CDR3 region has 14 residues. In DNA, the CDR3 is TGTGCCACCAGCAGAGCGACGTACCAAGAGACCCAGTACTTC. This encodes CATSRATYQETQYF.

The chain couples TRBV9 to TRBJ2-1; 14 nucleotides align to TRBD2. Germline V CDR1 and CDR2: SGDLS, YYNGEE. V lost 4 bases, J lost 6 bases, and 3 bases stayed unmatched. The CDR3 has 15 residues. The CDR3 coding sequence is TGTGCCAGCAGCCCGGGGACTAGCGGGGGCAATGAGCAGTTCTTC. Translating it yields CASSPGTSGGNEQFF.

The chain uses TRBV5-4 and TRBJ2-7; 8 bases match TRBD2. V was clipped by 4 bases and J by 2 bases; unmatched bases: 14. This CDR3 comprises 17 residues. CDR1 is SGHNT and CDR2 is YYREEE in the germline V gene (reference sequence). CDR3 sequence (DNA): TGTGCCAGCAGCCCAGAAGGCGGGACTAGGATCCCCTACGAGCAGTACTTC. Translating gives CASSPEGGTRIPYEQYF.

This clone was recorded at least ten times. The chain couples TRBV4-2 to TRBJ2-7; possible D gene TRBD2, 6 bases. V gave up 0 bases and J gave up 4 bases, with 13 bases separating them. This CDR3 is built from 15 residues. Germline values: CDR1 LGHNA, CDR2 YNFKEQ. This CDR3 is CASSQEGGGRYEQYF. DNA for the CDR3: TGTGCCAGCAGCCAAGAAGGTGGAGGGCGGTACGAGCAGTACTTC.

This chain links TRBV5-8 with TRBJ2-1, with D perhaps being TRBD1 or TRBD2 (5 bases each). Germline CDR1 is SGHTS and CDR2 is YDEGEE. The CDR3 is 15 amino acids. Trimming cost V 6 bases and J 0 bases, with 13 bases left between them. The CDR3 DNA follows: TGTGCCAGCATAACCGGGACCATCTCCTACAATGAGCAGTTCTTC. Translating it yields CASITGTISYNEQFF.